The rows below give T cell receptor beta chains drawn from one sample of a study of T cells in localized non-small cell lung cancer. Here immunoSEQ multiplex PCR was the method, and the copy in TCRdb shows in-frame clones only, minus some. Of tens of thousands of clones in the sample, roughly 90% were seen once. The starting material was peripheral blood, obtained before any cancer treatment. Receptors were obtained from a woman aged 40-69 years with stage I lung adenocarcinoma. CDR3s leave out the opening cysteine and the closing phenylalanine or tryptophan.

J gene | V gene | CDR3 protein
TRBJ2-6 | TRBV2 | ASSERYISSGANVLT
TRBJ2-3 | TRBV9 | ASSPEGGRNGQY
TRBJ2-5 | TRBV6-1 | ASSTSSASTQY
TRBJ2-5 | TRBV5-4 | ASSLWDSGGETQY
TRBJ1-1 | TRBV5-1 | ASSRTGTLEAF
TRBJ2-1 | TRBV9 | ASSASGASSYNEQF
TRBJ2-2 | TRBV7-9 | ASDRRTGELF
TRBJ2-3 | TRBV6-6 | ASTGRQDPGDTQY
TRBJ2-1 | TRBV7-3 | ASSQKDRAVGSYNEQF
TRBJ2-1 | TRBV7-3 | ASSLSSGGYNEQF